This T cell receptor beta chain came from a study of blood T cell repertoires in COVID-19. On the study more broadly: Italy, Spain and the United States were the sources of the convalescent and acute COVID-19 samples. T cells, B-cell-depleted T cells, or PBMCs supplied cDNA or gDNA.

Germline V gene data show CDR1 as LNHNV and CDR2 as YYDKDF (reference sequence). V dropped 9 bases and J dropped 7; count of bases not matched to a gene: 5. This CDR3 is 14 amino acids long. Authors' analysis steps: Amplifying reference gene primers gave estimates of nucleated cell counts. Some clones are missing from TCRdb's copy, which holds only in-frame ones; the method was immunoSEQ multiplex PCR. D and trimming come from the DNA, and the V and J calls and clone size come from that table. The repertoire has about 140,000 clones, 82% of them found once; the top ten carry 4%. Sequencing input: peripheral blood. This TCR was sampled from a woman of 80 years or more with acute or convalescent COVID-19. The genes are TRBV15 and TRBJ2-1; TRBD2 matches at 14 bases. This chain's CDR3 is CATEGLAGANEQFF. Written as DNA, the CDR3 is TGTGCCACAGAGGGACTAGCGGGAGCGAATGAGCAGTTCTTC.